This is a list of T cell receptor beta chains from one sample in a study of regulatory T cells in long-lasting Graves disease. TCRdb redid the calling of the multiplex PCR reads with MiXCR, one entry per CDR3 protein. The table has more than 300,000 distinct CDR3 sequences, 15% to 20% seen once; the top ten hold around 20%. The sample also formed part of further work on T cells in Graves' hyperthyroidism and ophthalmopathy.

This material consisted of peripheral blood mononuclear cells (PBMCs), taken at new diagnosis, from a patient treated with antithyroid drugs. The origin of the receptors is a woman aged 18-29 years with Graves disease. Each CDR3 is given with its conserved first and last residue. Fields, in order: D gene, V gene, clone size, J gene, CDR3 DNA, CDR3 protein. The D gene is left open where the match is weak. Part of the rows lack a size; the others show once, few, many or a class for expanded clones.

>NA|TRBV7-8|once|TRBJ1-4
TGTGCCAGCAGCTTATCAGGGTTTGAAAAACTGTTTTTT
CASSLSGFEKLFF
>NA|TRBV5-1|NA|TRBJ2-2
TGCGCCAGCAGCATGGCCGCGGGTACCGGGGAGCTGTTTTTT
CASSMAAGTGELFF
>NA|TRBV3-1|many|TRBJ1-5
TGTGCCAGCAGCCAAGAACTCAATCAGCCCCAGCATTTT
CASSQELNQPQHF
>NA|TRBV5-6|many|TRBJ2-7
TGTGCCAGCAGCTTGGACCCGGGGGCAAGAGGATACGAGCAGTACTTC
CASSLDPGARGYEQYF
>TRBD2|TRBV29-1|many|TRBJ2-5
TGCAGCGTTGAACCTAGCGGGAGAAGGGGGACCCAGTACTTC
CSVEPSGRRGTQYF
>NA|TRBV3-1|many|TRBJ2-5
TGTGCCAGCAGCCACAGGGTTGAAATTGAGACCCAGTACTTC
CASSHRVEIETQYF
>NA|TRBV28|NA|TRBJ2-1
TGTGCCAGCATTTCCGAAGGGACGGCTAATGAGCAGTTCTTC
CASISEGTANEQFF
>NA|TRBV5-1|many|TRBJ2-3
TGCGCCAGCAGCTTGGCCACAGATACGCAGTATTTT
CASSLATDTQYF
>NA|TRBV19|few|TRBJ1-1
TGTGCCAGTAGTATCTCCCAGGGCACTGAAGCTTTCTTT
CASSISQGTEAFF
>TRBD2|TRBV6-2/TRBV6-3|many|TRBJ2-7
TGTGCCAGCAGGACGCGGGAGGAGTACGAGCAGTACTTC
CASRTREEYEQYF
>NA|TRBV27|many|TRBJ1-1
TGTGCCAGCAGCCTACAAGGGCAAGAAGCTTTCTTT
CASSLQGQEAFF
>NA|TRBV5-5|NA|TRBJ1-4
TGTGCCAGCAGCTTTGGAGATGGGCTGGATTCGAGGGAAAAACTGTTTTTT
CASSFGDGLDSREKLFF
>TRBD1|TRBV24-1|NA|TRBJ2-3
TGTGCCACCAGTGATCCCAGGGGGCGCAGAGATACGCAGTATTTT
CATSDPRGRRDTQYF
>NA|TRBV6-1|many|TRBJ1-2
TGTGCCAGCAGCCATGGACAGAACTATGGCTACACCTTC
CASSHGQNYGYTF
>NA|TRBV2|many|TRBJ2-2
TGTGCCAGCTCAGGGGATTATGTCGGGGAGCTGTTTTTT
CASSGDYVGELFF
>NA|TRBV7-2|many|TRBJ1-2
TGTGCCAGCAGCTTTACAGGGATTGGCCGGTATGGCTACACCTTC
CASSFTGIGRYGYTF
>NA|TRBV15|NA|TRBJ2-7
TGTGCCACCAGCAGCGCAGGGGATAGACATGACGAGCAGTACTTC
CATSSAGDRHDEQYF
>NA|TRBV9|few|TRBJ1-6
TGTGCCAGCAGCGTGGGTTTGGGTTCACCCCTCCACTTT
CASSVGLGSPLHF
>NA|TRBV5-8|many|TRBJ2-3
TGTGCCAGCAGCTTGGTTAGCCAGATAACAGATACGCAGTATTTT
CASSLVSQITDTQYF
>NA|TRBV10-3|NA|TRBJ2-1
TGTGCCATCAGTGAGGGACAGAGGGTCTCCTACGATGAGCAGTTCTTC
CAISEGQRVSYDEQFF
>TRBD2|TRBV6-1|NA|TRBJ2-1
TGTGCCAGCAGGACGGGACTAGCTAGGATCGTAAGTGAGCAGTTCTTC
CASRTGLARIVSEQFF
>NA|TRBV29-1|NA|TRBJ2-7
TGCAGCGGCCGTGAGGGCTACGAGCAGTACTTC
CSGREGYEQYF
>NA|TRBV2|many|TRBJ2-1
TGTGCCAGCAGTGAAGGACAGTATAGCTCCTACAATGAGCAGTTCTTC
CASSEGQYSSYNEQFF